This entry concerns a single TCR beta chain. What it binds is unknown. CDR3 length: 14 residues. Germline V gives CDR1 MDHEN, CDR2 SYDVKM. V lost 5 bases and J lost 4; bases outside the gene matches: 4. Repertoires were sampled repeatedly during chemoradiotherapy. This sample is part of a study of chemoradiotherapy in HPV16-positive cancers. General study points: Functional assays defining HPV-specific T cells used only a couple of HPV16-positive patients.

The assay was immunoSEQ multiplex PCR, and TCRdb's table has in-frame clones only and misses some. The sample comprises some 11,000 clones, about two thirds of which are singletons, and more than 6.5% rests with the top ten. Sampling was carried out from a patient who underwent chemoradiotherapy. This TCR was sampled from a human donor with HPV-associated anogenital cancer. The chain uses TRBV28 and TRBJ2-3, with 9 nucleotides matching TRBD2. The CDR3 loop is CASSPGLASDTQYF. CDR3 in DNA: TGTGCCAGCAGTCCGGGACTAGCCTCAGATACGCAGTATTTT. Combining the CDR3 with reference TRBV28 and TRBJ2-3 gives the whole variable domain DVKVTQSSRYLVKRTGEKVFLECVQDMDHENMFWYRQDPGLGLRLIYFSYDVKMKEKGDIPEGYSVSREKKERFSLILESASTNQTSMYLCASSPGLASDTQYFGPGTRLTVL.